This TCR beta chain was documented in a study of T cell responses to AZD1222 COVID-19 vaccine. General study points: Dominant at 160-218 and 743-854, vaccine-associated CD4 TCRs also spanned spike.

For this clone: What it binds is unknown.

Clones were read by immunoSEQ multiplex PCR, and TCRdb kept only the in-frame ones, dropping some. The sample has 100,000 or so clones, approximately 90% seen once. The CDR3 is 13 amino acids. Looked up from germline, CDR1 is SNHLY and CDR2 is FYNNEI. Trimming pared 5 bases from V and 4 bases from J, leaving 11 bases between. The receptor was isolated from an adult in good health. V and J are TRBV2 and TRBJ1-1, with D possibly TRBD1 on 6 matching bases. The sequences come from peripheral blood, collected on day 0 of AZD1222 vaccination. CDR3 sequence: CASSQTGFTEAFF. For the CDR3, the DNA is TGTGCCAGCAGTCAGACAGGATTCACTGAAGCTTTCTTT.